These T cell receptor beta chains were read from a single sample in a study of cytomegalovirus exposure and HLA in healthy donors. The protocol was immunoSEQ multiplex PCR, while the TCRdb copy is restricted to in-frame clones and leaves out a portion. The sample lists about 160,000 clones; about 88% were seen once. The sequencing input was PBMCs. The origin of the receptors is a man aged 18 to 29 in good health and CMV-seronegative. The CDR3 runs from the conserved cysteine through the conserved F or W. D genes are given only for firm matches. Expanded clones get a size class; other rows say once, few or many, or leave the size out.

clone size	V gene	D gene	J gene	CDR3 protein	CDR3 DNA
-	TRBV19	-	TRBJ1-4	CARTREQLFF	TGTGCCAGAACGCGGGAGCAACTGTTTTTT
-	TRBV7-2	TRBD2	TRBJ2-1	CASSGSGGPYNEQFF	TGTGCCAGCAGCGGTAGCGGGGGACCCTACAATGAGCAGTTCTTC
-	TRBV4-1	-	TRBJ1-2	CASSQENRRVGRVNYGYTF	TGCGCCAGCAGCCAAGAAAACCGCCGAGTGGGTCGGGTCAACTATGGCTACACCTTC
once	TRBV14	TRBD1	TRBJ2-7	CASSQVVQGDEQYF	TGTGCCAGCAGCCAAGTAGTACAGGGGGACGAGCAGTACTTC
once	TRBV7-9	-	TRBJ2-7	CASSTSQGMEQYF	TGTGCCAGCAGCACCTCTCAGGGAATGGAGCAGTACTTC
few	TRBV5-1	TRBD1	TRBJ1-1	CASSFQGENTEAFF	TGCGCCAGCAGCTTCCAGGGGGAGAACACTGAAGCTTTCTTT
once	TRBV2	TRBD2	TRBJ2-1	CASQGLAGGHGQFF	TGTGCCAGCCAGGGACTAGCCGGGGGGCACGGGCAGTTCTTC
-	TRBV27	-	TRBJ1-1	CASSNQGNTEAFF	TGTGCCAGCAGTAACCAGGGGAACACTGAAGCTTTCTTT
-	TRBV5-1	-	TRBJ1-3	CASSTRGGFSGNTIYF	TGCGCCAGCAGCACGAGAGGGGGATTCTCTGGAAACACCATATATTTT
-	TRBV27	TRBD2	TRBJ2-7	CASSPPGTSGYEQYF	TGTGCCAGCAGTCCACCCGGGACTAGCGGCTACGAGCAGTACTTC
once	TRBV13	-	TRBJ2-7	CASSARGYPTDEQYF	TGTGCCAGCAGCGCCAGGGGCTATCCTACGGACGAGCAGTACTTC
-	TRBV7-9	-	TRBJ1-2	CASSLAGEIYGYTF	TGTGCCAGCAGCTTAGCTGGAGAGATTTATGGCTACACCTTC
-	TRBV6-1	-	TRBJ2-1	CASRLEGGLGNEQFF	TGTGCCAGCCGCCTAGAGGGAGGCCTAGGGAATGAGCAGTTCTTC
-	TRBV30	-	TRBJ1-5	CAWGAGGDQPQHF	TGTGCCTGGGGGGCTGGGGGGGATCAGCCCCAGCATTTT
-	TRBV5-1	-	TRBJ2-5	CASTGLTPGKYQETQYF	TGCGCCAGCACGGGACTCACACCAGGGAAGTACCAAGAGACCCAGTACTTC
-	TRBV28	-	TRBJ1-2	CASSLLEGGYTF	TGTGCCAGCAGTTTACTGGAGGGTGGCTACACCTTC
-	TRBV28	-	TRBJ1-1	CATKTGRTEAFF	TGTGCCACCAAAACAGGGCGGACTGAAGCTTTCTTT
-	TRBV28	-	TRBJ1-6	CASSPGTTRSPLHF	TGTGCCAGCAGTCCTGGGACTACAAGATCACCCCTCCACTTT
-	TRBV11-2	TRBD2	TRBJ2-3	CASLYSAGGSDTQYF	TGTGCCAGCCTATACTCAGCGGGGGGGTCAGATACGCAGTATTTT
-	TRBV15	-	TRBJ2-2	CATSRDSYTGELFF	TGTGCCACCAGTAGGGACTCCTACACCGGGGAGCTGTTTTTT
-	TRBV27	TRBD1	TRBJ1-5	CASSLRAPGQGARQPQHF	TGTGCCAGCAGTTTACGGGCCCCGGGACAGGGGGCCAGGCAGCCCCAGCATTTT
few	TRBV21-1	-	TRBJ1-1	CASSIKGRMNTEAFF	TGTGCCAGCAGCATTAAGGGGCGGATGAACACTGAAGCTTTCTTT
-	TRBV5-4	-	TRBJ2-3	CASSLAREGTDTQYF	TGTGCCAGCAGCTTGGCCAGGGAAGGGACAGATACGCAGTATTTT
-	TRBV5-4	TRBD1	TRBJ2-3	CASSTGTDNTDTQYF	TGTGCCAGCAGCACCGGGACAGATAACACAGATACGCAGTATTTT
-	TRBV28	-	TRBJ2-5	CASSPRGGGEETQYF	TGTGCCAGCAGTCCCCGAGGCGGAGGGGAAGAGACCCAGTACTTC
-	TRBV6-1	TRBD1	TRBJ2-3	CASSASRGQGSSTDTQYF	TGTGCCAGCAGTGCATCGCGAGGACAGGGATCTAGCACAGATACGCAGTATTTT
-	TRBV7-9	TRBD2	TRBJ2-7	CASSLTASGTGEQYF	TGTGCCAGCAGCTTAACTGCTAGCGGTACGGGGGAGCAGTACTTC
-	TRBV6-5	TRBD1	TRBJ1-1	CASRWSGTGNTEAFF	TGTGCCAGCAGGTGGTCCGGGACAGGGAACACTGAAGCTTTCTTT
-	TRBV25-1	TRBD2	TRBJ2-3	CASSDLYSGGPTDTQYF	TGTGCCAGCAGTGATCTCTATAGCGGGGGGCCCACAGATACGCAGTATTTT
-	TRBV10-1	TRBD2	TRBJ2-1	CASRAAGGGSEQFF	TGCGCCTCCAGGGCGGCGGGAGGGGGGAGTGAGCAGTTCTTC
once	TRBV5-6	-	TRBJ2-3	CASSLEGVGTDTQYF	TGTGCCAGCAGCTTGGAGGGGGTAGGCACAGATACGCAGTATTTT
-	TRBV7-9	-	TRBJ2-7	CASSLAVGERPEQYF	TGTGCCAGCAGCTTAGCGGTAGGAGAACGGCCCGAGCAGTACTTC
-	TRBV7-8	-	TRBJ1-5	CASKALWGDNQPQHF	TGTGCCAGCAAGGCTCTGTGGGGGGACAATCAGCCCCAGCATTTT
-	TRBV6-6	-	TRBJ2-7	CASSYSSGEQYF	TGTGCCAGCAGTTACTCGTCCGGGGAGCAGTACTTC
-	TRBV2	TRBD2	TRBJ2-1	CASNFIAGGPLDEQFF	TGTGCCAGCAACTTTATAGCGGGAGGGCCTTTAGATGAGCAGTTCTTC
-	TRBV29-1	-	TRBJ1-1	CSALRGDTEAFF	TGCAGCGCGTTACGGGGGGACACTGAAGCTTTCTTT
once	TRBV6-1	-	TRBJ1-6	CASSERRQAYSPLHF	TGTGCCAGCAGTGAAAGGCGACAGGCCTATTCACCCCTCCACTTT
-	TRBV5-5	TRBD1	TRBJ2-7	CASSLGQGTDEQYF	TGTGCCAGCAGCTTGGGACAGGGAACTGACGAGCAGTACTTC
-	TRBV7-2	TRBD2	TRBJ2-7	CASSDHLAGGNEQYF	TGTGCCAGCAGCGACCATCTAGCGGGAGGAAACGAGCAGTACTTC